This is a list of T cell receptor beta chains from one sample in a study of CD8 T cells in Susac syndrome. TCRdb reprocessed the immunoSEQ multiplex PCR reads via MiXCR and lists one record per CDR3 protein. The sample lists about 210,000 distinct CDR3 sequences, 85% to 95% seen once, with roughly 0.1% in the top ten. Sequencing input: CD4+ T cells from PBMCs. Receptors were obtained from a human donor in good health. Each CDR3 is given with its conserved first and last residue. The D gene is left open where the match is weak. The size of a clone is reported for some rows only, either as once, few or many, or as a class for expanded clones.

TRBJ2-1	TRBD1	.	TRBV11-3	TGTGCCAGCAGCTTATTAGAGGGGGCTGAGCAGTTCTTC	CASSLLEGAEQFF
TRBJ2-3	.	.	TRBV7-2	TGTGCCAGCAGCATATTTGGCCCAGGAGAGCCAGATACGCAGTATTTT	CASSIFGPGEPDTQYF
TRBJ1-5	.	.	TRBV3-1	TGTGCCAGCAGTCCCCAGGGGTACGATCAGCCCCAGCATTTT	CASSPQGYDQPQHF
TRBJ2-3	.	.	TRBV15	TGTGCCACCAGCAGAGGGACTCCAGATACGCAGTATTTT	CATSRGTPDTQYF
TRBJ2-1	.	once	TRBV5-1	TGCGCCAGCATCCAAGGACCGAACTACAATGAGCAGTTCTTC	CASIQGPNYNEQFF
TRBJ1-4	.	.	TRBV4-3	TGCGCCAGCAGCCAGATGGTCATGGGGCAGAATGAAAAACTGTTTTTT	CASSQMVMGQNEKLFF
TRBJ2-5	.	.	TRBV23-1	TGCGCCAGCAGCCCCCCAGAGGGAGAGACCCAGTACTTC	CASSPPEGETQYF
TRBJ2-3	.	.	TRBV3-1	TGTGCCAGCAGCCAACGAGATTACTATCAGTATTTT	CASSQRDYYQYF
TRBJ2-3	.	.	TRBV29-1	TGCAGCGTTGAAGGGCAGCGTACTAGCACAGATACGCAGTATTTT	CSVEGQRTSTDTQYF
TRBJ2-7	.	.	TRBV18	TGTGCCAGCTCACTTCGCGGGGACACGGAGCAGTACTTC	CASSLRGDTEQYF
TRBJ1-2	.	.	TRBV3-1	TGTGCCAGCAGCCAAGAAGAGGTAGGGGCCTACCCCAACTATGGCTACACCTTC	CASSQEEVGAYPNYGYTF
TRBJ2-3	.	.	TRBV20-1	TGCAGTGTCCCTGGGGCCGGGGATACGCAGTATTTT	CSVPGAGDTQYF
TRBJ2-3	TRBD2	.	TRBV20-1	TGCAGCCTCACTAGCGGGATAGGTCTATCCTCTAGGGGAACAGATACGCAGTATTTT	CSLTSGIGLSSRGTDTQYF
TRBJ2-5	.	.	TRBV20-1	TGCAGTGCTGCCCCGGGACACGGCACAGAGACCCAGTACTTC	CSAAPGHGTETQYF
TRBJ2-5	.	.	TRBV20-1	TGCAGTGCTAGGGACAAGGAGACCCAGTACTTC	CSARDKETQYF
TRBJ2-3	.	once	TRBV19	TGTGCCAGTAGTACTCGGCGGGATACGCAGTATTTT	CASSTRRDTQYF
TRBJ2-3	.	few	TRBV7-8	TGTGCCAGCAGCACGCAGACTGGGGATACGCAGTATTTT	CASSTQTGDTQYF
TRBJ1-3	.	.	TRBV6-1	TGTGCCAGCCACAGCTCTGGAAACACCATATATTTT	CASHSSGNTIYF
TRBJ1-3	.	.	TRBV28	TGTGCCAGCAGGCAGGGTGGAAGAAACACCATATATTTT	CASRQGGRNTIYF
TRBJ2-7	TRBD1	.	TRBV20-1	TGCAGTGCCCAAGGGGGCTACAACGAGCAGTACTTC	CSAQGGYNEQYF
TRBJ2-1	.	.	TRBV20-1	TGCAGTGCTAGAGGTCGTGCCAATTCCTACAATGAGCAGTTCTTC	CSARGRANSYNEQFF
TRBJ2-5	.	.	TRBV6-5	TGTGCCAGCAGGCCCCCCCAAGAGACCCAGTACTTC	CASRPPQETQYF
TRBJ1-1	.	.	TRBV7-6	TGTGCCAGCAGCTTGAGATCGGCAGAGGGGACTGAAGCTTTCTTT	CASSLRSAEGTEAFF
TRBJ2-5	.	.	TRBV18	TGTGCCAGCTCACCACCGATTTTGCCCGTTGGGGAGACCCAGTACTTC	CASSPPILPVGETQYF